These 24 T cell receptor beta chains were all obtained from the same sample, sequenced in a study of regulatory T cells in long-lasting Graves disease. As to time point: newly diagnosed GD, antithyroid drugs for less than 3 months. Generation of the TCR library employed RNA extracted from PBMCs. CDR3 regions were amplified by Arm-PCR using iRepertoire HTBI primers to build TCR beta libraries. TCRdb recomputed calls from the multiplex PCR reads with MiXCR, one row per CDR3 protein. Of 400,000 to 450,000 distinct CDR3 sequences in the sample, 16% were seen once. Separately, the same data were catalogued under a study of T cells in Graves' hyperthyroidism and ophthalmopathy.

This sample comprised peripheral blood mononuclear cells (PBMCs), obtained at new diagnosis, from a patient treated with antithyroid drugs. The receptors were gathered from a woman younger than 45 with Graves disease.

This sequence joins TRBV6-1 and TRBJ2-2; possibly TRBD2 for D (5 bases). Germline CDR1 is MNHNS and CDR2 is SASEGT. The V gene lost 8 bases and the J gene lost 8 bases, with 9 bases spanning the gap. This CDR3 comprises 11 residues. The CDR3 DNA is TGTGCCAGCCCAGCGGCTGGGGAGCTGTTTTTT. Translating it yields CASPAAGELFF.

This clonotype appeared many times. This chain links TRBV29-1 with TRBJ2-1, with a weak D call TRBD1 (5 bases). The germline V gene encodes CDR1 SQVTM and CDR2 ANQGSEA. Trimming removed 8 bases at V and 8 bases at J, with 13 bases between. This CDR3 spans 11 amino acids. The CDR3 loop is CSSLGRDEQFF. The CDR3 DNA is TGCAGCTCTCTAGGCAGGGATGAGCAGTTCTTC.

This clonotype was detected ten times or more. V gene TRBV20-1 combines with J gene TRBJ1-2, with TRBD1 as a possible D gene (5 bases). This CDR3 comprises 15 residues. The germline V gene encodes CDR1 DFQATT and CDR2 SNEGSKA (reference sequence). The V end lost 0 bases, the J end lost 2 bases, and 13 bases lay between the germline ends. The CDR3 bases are TGCAGTGCTAGAGATTATACTGACAGAAACTATGGCTACACCTTC. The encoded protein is CSARDYTDRNYGYTF.

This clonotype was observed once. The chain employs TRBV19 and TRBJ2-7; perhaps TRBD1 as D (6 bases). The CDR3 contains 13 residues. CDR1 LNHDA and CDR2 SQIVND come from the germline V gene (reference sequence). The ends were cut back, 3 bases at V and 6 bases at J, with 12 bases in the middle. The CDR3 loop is CASSISGGAEQYF. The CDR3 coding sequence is TGTGCCAGTAGTATTAGTGGGGGCGCCGAGCAGTACTTC. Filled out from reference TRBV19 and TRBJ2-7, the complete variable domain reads DGGITQSPKYLFRKEGQNVTLSCEQNLNHDAMYWYRQDPGQGLRLIYYSQIVNDFQKGDIAEGYSVSREKKESFPLTVTSAQKNPTAFYLCASSISGGAEQYFGPGTRLTVT.

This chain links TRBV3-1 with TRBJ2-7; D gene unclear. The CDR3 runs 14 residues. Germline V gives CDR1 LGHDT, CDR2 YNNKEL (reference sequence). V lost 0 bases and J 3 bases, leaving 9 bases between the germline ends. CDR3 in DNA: TGTGCCAGCAGCCAAGACCTTACGGGCTACGAGCAGTACTTC. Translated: CASSQDLTGYEQYF.

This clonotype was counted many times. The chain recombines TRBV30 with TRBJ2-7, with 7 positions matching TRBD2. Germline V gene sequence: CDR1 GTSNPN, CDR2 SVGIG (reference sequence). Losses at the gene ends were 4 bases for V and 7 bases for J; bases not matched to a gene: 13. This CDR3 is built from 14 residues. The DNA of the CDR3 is TGTGCCTGGACCCCTCGGGGGAGGGCAGGGGAGCAGTACTTC. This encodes CAWTPRGRAGEQYF. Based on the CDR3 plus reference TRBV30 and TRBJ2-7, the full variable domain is SQTIHQWPATLVQPVGSPLSLECTVEGTSNPNLYWYRQAAGRGLQLLFYSVGIGQISSEVPQNLSASRPQDRQFILSSKKLLLSDSGFYLCAWTPRGRAGEQYFGPGTRLTVT.

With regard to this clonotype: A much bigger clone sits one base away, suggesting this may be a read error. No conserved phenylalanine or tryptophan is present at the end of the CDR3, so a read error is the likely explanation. The CDR3 region is CASSLLGPVQPQHL. The CDR3, as DNA: TGTGCCAGCAGCTTACTCGGGCCGGTTCAGCCCCAGCATCTT. The genes are TRBV7-8 and TRBJ1-5; D not certain. The V end was cut by 2 bases, the J end by 6 bases, with 11 bases between. CDR3 length: 14 residues. The germline V gene has CDR1 SGHVS and CDR2 FQNEAQ.

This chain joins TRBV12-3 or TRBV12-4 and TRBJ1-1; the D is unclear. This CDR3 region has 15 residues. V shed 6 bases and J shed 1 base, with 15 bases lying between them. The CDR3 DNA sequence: TGTGCCAGCAGACGCGACCCTTGGACGAACACTGAAGCTTTCTTT. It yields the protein CASRRDPWTNTEAFF.

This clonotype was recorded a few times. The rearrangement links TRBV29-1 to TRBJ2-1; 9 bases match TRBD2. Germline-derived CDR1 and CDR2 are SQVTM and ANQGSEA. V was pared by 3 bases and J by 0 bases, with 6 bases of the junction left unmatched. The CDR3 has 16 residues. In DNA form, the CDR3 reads TGCAGCGTTGATTCTAGCGGGATGAGCTCCTACAATGAGCAGTTCTTC. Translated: CSVDSSGMSSYNEQFF.

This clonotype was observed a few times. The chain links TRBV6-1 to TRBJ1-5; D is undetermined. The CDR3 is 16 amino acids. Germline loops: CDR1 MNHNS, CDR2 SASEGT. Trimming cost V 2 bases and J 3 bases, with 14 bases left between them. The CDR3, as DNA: TGTGCCAGCAGTGAAACTCGGAAGAAGAACAATCAGCCCCAGCATTTT. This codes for CASSETRKKNNQPQHF.

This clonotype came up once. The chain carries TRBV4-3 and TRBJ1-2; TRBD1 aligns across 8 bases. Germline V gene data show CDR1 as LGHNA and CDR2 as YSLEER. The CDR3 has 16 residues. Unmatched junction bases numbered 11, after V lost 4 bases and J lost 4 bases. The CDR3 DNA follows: TGCGCCAGCAGCCGCATGACAGGGGTCGAAAGCTATGGCTACACCTTC. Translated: CASSRMTGVESYGYTF.

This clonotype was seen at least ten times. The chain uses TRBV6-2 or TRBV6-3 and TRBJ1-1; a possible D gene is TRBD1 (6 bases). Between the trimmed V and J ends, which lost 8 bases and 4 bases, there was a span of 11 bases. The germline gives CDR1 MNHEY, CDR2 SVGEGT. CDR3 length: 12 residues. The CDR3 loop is CASATGITEAFF. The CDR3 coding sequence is TGTGCCAGCGCCACAGGGATCACTGAAGCTTTCTTT.

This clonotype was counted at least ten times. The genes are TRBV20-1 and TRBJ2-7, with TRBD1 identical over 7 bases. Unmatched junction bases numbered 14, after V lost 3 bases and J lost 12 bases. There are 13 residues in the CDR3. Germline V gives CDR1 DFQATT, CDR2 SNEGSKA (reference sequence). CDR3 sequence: CSASIQGEGSRYF. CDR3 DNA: TGCAGTGCTAGTATTCAGGGGGAAGGTTCCAGGTACTTC.

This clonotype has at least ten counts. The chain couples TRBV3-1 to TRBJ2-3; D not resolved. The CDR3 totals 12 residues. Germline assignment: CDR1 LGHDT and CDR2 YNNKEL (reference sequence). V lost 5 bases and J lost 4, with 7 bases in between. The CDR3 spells CASSLFADTQYF. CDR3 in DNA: TGTGCCAGCAGCTTGTTTGCAGATACGCAGTATTTT.

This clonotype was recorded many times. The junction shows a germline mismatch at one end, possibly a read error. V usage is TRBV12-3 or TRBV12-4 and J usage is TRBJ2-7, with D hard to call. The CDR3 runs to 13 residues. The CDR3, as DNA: TGTGCCAGCAGTTTAGCGCTCTACGACGAAGTCAACTTC. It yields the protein CASSLALYDEVNF.

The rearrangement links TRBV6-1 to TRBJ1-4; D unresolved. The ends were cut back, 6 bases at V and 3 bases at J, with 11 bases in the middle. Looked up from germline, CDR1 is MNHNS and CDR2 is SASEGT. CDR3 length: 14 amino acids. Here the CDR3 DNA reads TGTGCCAGCAGGGTGGGCAGGCCTAATGAAAAACTGTTTTTT. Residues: CASRVGRPNEKLFF.

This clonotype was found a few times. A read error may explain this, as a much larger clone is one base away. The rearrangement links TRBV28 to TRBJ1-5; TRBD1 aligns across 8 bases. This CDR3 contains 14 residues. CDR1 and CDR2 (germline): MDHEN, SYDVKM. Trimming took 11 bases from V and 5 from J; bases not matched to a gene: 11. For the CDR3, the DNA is TGTGCCGGCACCCTGACAGGGGTCGATCAGCCCCAGCATTTT. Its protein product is CAGTLTGVDQPQHF.

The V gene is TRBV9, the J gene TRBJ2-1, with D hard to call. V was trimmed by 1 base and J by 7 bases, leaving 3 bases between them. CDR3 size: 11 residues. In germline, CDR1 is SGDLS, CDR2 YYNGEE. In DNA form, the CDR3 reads TGTGCCAGCAGCGTACAAAATGAGCAGTTCTTC. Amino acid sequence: CASSVQNEQFF.

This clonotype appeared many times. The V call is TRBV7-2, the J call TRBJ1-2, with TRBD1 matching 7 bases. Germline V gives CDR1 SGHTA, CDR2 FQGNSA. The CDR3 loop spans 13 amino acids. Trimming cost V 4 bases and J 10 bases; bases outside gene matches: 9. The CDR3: CASSYGTAPDYTF. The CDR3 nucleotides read TGTGCCAGCAGCTATGGGACAGCCCCAGACTACACCTTC. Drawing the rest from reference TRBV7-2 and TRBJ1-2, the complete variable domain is GAGVSQSPSNKVTEKGKDVELRCDPISGHTALYWYRQSLGQGLEFLIYFQGNSAPDKSGLPSDRFSAERTGGSVSTLTIQRTQQEDSAVYLCASSYGTAPDYTFGSGTRLTVV.

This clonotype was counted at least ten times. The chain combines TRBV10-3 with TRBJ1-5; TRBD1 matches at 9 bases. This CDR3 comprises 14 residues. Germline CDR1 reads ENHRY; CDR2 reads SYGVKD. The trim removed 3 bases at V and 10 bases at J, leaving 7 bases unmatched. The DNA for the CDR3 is TGTGCCATCAGTGACCGGGACAGGGTCAAACCCCAGCATTTT. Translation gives CAISDRDRVKPQHF.

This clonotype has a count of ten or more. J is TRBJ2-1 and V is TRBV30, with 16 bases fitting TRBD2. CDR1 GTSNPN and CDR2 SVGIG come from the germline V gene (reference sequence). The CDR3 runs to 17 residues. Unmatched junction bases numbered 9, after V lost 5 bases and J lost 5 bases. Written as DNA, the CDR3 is TGTGCCTGGGGCCCCGGGACTAGCGGGAGGGCCGACAATGAGCAGTTCTTC. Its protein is CAWGPGTSGRADNEQFF.

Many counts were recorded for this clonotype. The CDR3 here is CASTIAGSPNNEQFF. The CDR3 DNA follows: TGTGCCAGCACCATTGCGGGGTCCCCGAACAATGAGCAGTTCTTC. The chain recombines TRBV2 with TRBJ2-1; possible D gene TRBD2, 6 bases. The CDR3 is 15 residues long. Germline-derived CDR1 and CDR2 are SNHLY and FYNNEI. V dropped 7 bases and J dropped 5 bases, with 18 bases sitting between them.

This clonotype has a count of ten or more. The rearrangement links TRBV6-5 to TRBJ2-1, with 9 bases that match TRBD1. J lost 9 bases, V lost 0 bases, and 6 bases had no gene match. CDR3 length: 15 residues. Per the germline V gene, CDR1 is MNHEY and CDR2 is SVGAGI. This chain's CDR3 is CASSYSIQGAGEQFF. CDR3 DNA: TGTGCCAGCAGTTACTCGATACAGGGGGCGGGTGAGCAGTTCTTC.

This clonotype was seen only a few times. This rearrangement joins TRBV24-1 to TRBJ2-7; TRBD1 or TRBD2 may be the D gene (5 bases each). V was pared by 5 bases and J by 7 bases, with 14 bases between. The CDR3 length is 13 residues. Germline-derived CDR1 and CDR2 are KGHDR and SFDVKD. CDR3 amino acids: CATSVDSWGEQYF. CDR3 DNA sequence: TGTGCCACCAGTGTTGACAGCTGGGGGGAGCAGTACTTC.